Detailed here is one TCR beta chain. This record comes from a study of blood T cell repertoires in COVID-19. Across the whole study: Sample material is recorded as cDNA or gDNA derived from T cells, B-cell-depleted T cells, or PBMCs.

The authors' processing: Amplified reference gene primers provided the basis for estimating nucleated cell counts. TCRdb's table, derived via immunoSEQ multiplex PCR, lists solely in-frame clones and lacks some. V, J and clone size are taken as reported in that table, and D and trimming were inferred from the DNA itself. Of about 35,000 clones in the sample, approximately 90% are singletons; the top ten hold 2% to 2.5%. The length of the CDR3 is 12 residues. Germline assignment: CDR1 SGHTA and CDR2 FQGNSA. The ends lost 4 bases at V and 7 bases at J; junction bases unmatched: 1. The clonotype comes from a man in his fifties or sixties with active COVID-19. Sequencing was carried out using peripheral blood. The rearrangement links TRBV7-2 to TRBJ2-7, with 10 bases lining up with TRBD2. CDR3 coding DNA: TGTGCCAGCAGCTCACTAGCGGGGGAGCAGTACTTC. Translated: CASSSLAGEQYF.